This T cell receptor beta chain was identified during a study of blood T cell repertoires in COVID-19. Study information: Collection of acute and convalescent COVID-19 samples took place in the United States, Italy and Spain. T cells, B-cell-depleted T cells, or PBMCs supplied cDNA or gDNA.

Looked up from germline, CDR1 is SGHDN and CDR2 is FVKESK. The CDR3 has 15 amino acids. Between the trimmed V and J ends, which lost 1 base and 8 bases, there was a span of 17 bases. Authors' data handling: Researchers report that nucleated cell counts were estimated from reference gene primer amplification. Some clones are missing from TCRdb's copy, which holds only in-frame ones; the method was immunoSEQ multiplex PCR. V and J calls and clone size follow that table, whereas D and trimming were derived from the DNA. This table has a few hundred thousand clones, about 82% appearing once. This TCR derives from a human donor in a cohort sampled during active COVID-19. Sequencing was carried out using peripheral blood. This sequence joins TRBV14 and TRBJ1-2, with unresolved D. The CDR3 is CASSQGYSRVVGYTF. The CDR3 DNA sequence: TGTGCCAGCAGCCAAGGCTATAGTCGCGTGGTGGGCTACACCTTC.